This record concerns one TCR beta chain sequence. The antigen is unknown. This sample is part of a study of T cell repertoires in cytomegalovirus infection. Study-wide context: CMV infection together with matching HLA type was indicated by public TCR beta signatures.

Study results and limitations: The response measured ex vivo was dominated by TCR beta clonotypes (HLA-C-restricted and CMV-specific). Accumulated public TCR beta family frequency recognized individuals carrying CMV together with the relevant HLA.

V was shortened by 5 bases and J by 5 bases, with 15 bases between the two germline ends. Germline V gene sequence: CDR1 SGHVS, CDR2 FQNEAQ. The CDR3 contains 14 residues. One entry per CDR3 protein results from TCRdb running MiXCR on the reads. The sample includes about 190,000 distinct CDR3 sequences, 28% seen only once; the top ten take roughly 31%. The chain has TRBV7-8 and TRBJ2-5, with a possible D match to TRBD1 (5 bases). This receptor was taken from a human donor in good health (CMV status not recorded). Some clones in this sample may be carry-over from other donors' samples. The sample taken for sequencing was PBMCs. The CDR3 loop reads CASSVVGLGETQYF. The CDR3 DNA follows: TGTGCCAGCAGCGTCGTGGGGCTGGGGGAGACCCAGTACTTC.